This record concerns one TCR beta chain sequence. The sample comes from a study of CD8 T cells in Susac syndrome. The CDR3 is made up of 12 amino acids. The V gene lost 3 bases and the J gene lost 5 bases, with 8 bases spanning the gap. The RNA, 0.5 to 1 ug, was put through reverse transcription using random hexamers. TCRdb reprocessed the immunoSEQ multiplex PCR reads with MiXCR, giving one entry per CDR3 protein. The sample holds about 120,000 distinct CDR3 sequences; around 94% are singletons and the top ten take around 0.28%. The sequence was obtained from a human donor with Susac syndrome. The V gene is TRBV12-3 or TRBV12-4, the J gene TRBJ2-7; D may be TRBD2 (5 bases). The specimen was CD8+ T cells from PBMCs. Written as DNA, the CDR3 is TGTGCCAGCAGTTTGCCCGGGAACGAGCAGTACTTC. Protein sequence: CASSLPGNEQYF.